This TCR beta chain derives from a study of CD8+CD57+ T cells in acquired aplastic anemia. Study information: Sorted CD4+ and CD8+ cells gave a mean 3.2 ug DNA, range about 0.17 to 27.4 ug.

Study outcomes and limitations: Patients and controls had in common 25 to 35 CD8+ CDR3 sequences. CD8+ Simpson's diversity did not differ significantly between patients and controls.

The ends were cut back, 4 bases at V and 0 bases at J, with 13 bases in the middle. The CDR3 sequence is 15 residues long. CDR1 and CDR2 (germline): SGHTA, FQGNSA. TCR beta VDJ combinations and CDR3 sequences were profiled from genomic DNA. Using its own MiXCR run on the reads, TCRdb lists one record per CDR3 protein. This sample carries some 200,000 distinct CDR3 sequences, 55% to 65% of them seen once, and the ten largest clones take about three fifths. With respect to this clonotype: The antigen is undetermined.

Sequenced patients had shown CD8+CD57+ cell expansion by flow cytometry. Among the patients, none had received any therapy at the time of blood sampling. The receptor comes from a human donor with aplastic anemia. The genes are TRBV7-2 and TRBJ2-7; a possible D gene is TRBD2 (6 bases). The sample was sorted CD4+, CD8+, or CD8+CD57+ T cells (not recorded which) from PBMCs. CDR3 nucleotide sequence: TGTGCCAGCAGCTCCGATCGGGACTCCTCCTACGAGCAGTACTTC. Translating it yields CASSSDRDSSYEQYF.